These T cell receptor beta chains were read from a single sample in a study of naive and memory T cell subsets. TCRdb reprocessed the UMI-ligation and nested PCR reads with MiXCR, giving one entry per CDR3 protein. Of about 160,000 distinct CDR3 sequences listed, about 20% are singletons. Sequencing was carried out using naive CD4+ T cells from blood. The source of these receptors is a human donor in good health. Both conserved end residues are trimmed from each CDR3. The order of the fields is V gene, J gene, CDR3 protein.

TRBV20-1	TRBJ2-3	SARDGAQY
TRBV12-3/TRBV12-4	TRBJ1-5	ASRATGANQPQH
TRBV12-3/TRBV12-4	TRBJ1-2	ASSHMTGAPYGYT
TRBV27	TRBJ2-1	ASSLRSSSDYNEQF
TRBV29-1	TRBJ2-7	SVVGTYEQY
TRBV6-6	TRBJ2-4	ASSYEQSGNIQY
TRBV10-3	TRBJ2-1	AISDSGRVDEQF
TRBV6-1	TRBJ2-5	ASNLGGPAETQY
TRBV29-1	TRBJ2-3	SVDGRSNTDTQY
TRBV10-3	TRBJ2-1	AIREGSYNEQF
TRBV18	TRBJ2-7	ASRPGVLDEQY
TRBV30	TRBJ2-1	AWSNTENNEQF
TRBV9	TRBJ2-3	ASSRRLAGGQEDTQY
TRBV5-1	TRBJ2-7	ASYPGTIRYEQY
TRBV27	TRBJ1-4	ASALTRANEKLF
TRBV7-9	TRBJ1-2	ASSLGNKYGYT
TRBV2	TRBJ2-1	ASSPTRTIYNEQF
TRBV5-5	TRBJ2-2	ASSLASVATGELF
TRBV7-2	TRBJ1-5	ASSRTGTGAQPQH
TRBV12-3/TRBV12-4	TRBJ2-1	ASIPHLAGGPGEQF
TRBV5-1	TRBJ2-1	ASSSTGFANEQF
TRBV29-1	TRBJ1-1	SVRNLNTEAF
TRBV10-3	TRBJ2-1	AIRTGGGSFTYNEQF
TRBV19	TRBJ2-1	ASSIDQPGGKNEQF
TRBV7-3	TRBJ2-1	ASSRGTSGTLSSYNEQF
TRBV29-1	TRBJ2-1	SVGGGGAGAYNEQF
TRBV9	TRBJ2-1	ASSVAGGYEQF
TRBV19	TRBJ2-2	ASSIGTSGFRTGELF
TRBV6-4	TRBJ2-1	ASSDSGTGRDEQF
TRBV29-1	TRBJ2-3	SVGGQGSDTQY
TRBV7-6	TRBJ2-7	ASSLADGYEQY
TRBV29-1	TRBJ2-1	STSPPNRDRGPYNEQF
TRBV25-1	TRBJ1-5	ASSDSGWEQPQH
TRBV19	TRBJ1-1	ASTLRGDRSSNTEAF
TRBV29-1	TRBJ2-3	SVAFWGDTQY
TRBV20-1	TRBJ2-4	SARDAVLAKNIQY
TRBV5-4	TRBJ1-5	ASSLEPNQPQH
TRBV28	TRBJ2-7	ASTPHGRSYEQY
TRBV29-1	TRBJ2-7	SVGFGYEQY
TRBV7-8	TRBJ1-5	ASSLALNFNQPQH
TRBV28	TRBJ1-5	ASSPMGRGGNQPQH
TRBV28	TRBJ2-1	ASSPRFKPNEQF
TRBV20-1	TRBJ2-7	SARDGGGPHYEQY
TRBV4-3	TRBJ2-7	ASSHDRTSSYEQY
TRBV11-2	TRBJ1-2	ASSLEGTLYGYT
TRBV6-5	TRBJ1-2	ASRPRGFDRNGYT
TRBV6-5	TRBJ2-7	ASSNWDSSYEQY
TRBV29-1	TRBJ2-5	SVVQAETQY
TRBV6-1	TRBJ1-5	ASSVYLGTDFNQPQH
TRBV12-3/TRBV12-4	TRBJ2-7	ASSLGAGQLYEQY
TRBV6-1	TRBJ1-1	ASSEARQHEV
TRBV5-1	TRBJ2-5	ASSLGQSQETQY
TRBV12-3/TRBV12-4	TRBJ2-3	ASSLMPADDTQY